These 20 T cell receptor beta chains were all obtained from the same sample, sequenced in a study of beta chain features in type 1 diabetes (dated by TCRdb to 2017 to 2018). Library method: the immunoSEQ multiplex PCR assay. The entire amount of isolated RNA was reverse transcribed using the High Capacity cDNA Reverse Transcription Kit, so the sequenced TCRB transcripts were expressed ones. This immuneACCESS table, as held by TCRdb, lists in-frame sequences with V and J called but not all clones. Of the missing ones, under half trace to an unresolved V gene in checked studies; the others have no known cause. Here the sample has under 450,000 clones; approximately 15% occur a single time. The leading ten clones occupy about 0.04% of the sample. Material for sequencing was naive CD4+ T cells from blood. Sample cell subset or site, as interpreted from the label and publication: true naive CD4+ T cells. These receptors all stem from a man in his thirties or forties in good health.

This clone was observed a handful of times. The gene calls are TRBV4-1 and TRBJ1-4; D not certain. V lost 0 bases and J 7 bases, leaving 18 bases between the germline ends. The CDR3 loop spans 17 amino acids. Germline assignment: CDR1 MGHRA and CDR2 YSYEKL. The CDR3 spells CASSQDNPGYLTEKLFF. The CDR3 region has the DNA TGCGCCAGCAGCCAAGATAACCCGGGGTATCTTACTGAAAAACTGTTTTTT.

This clone was observed a handful of times. The chain joins TRBV25-1 to TRBJ1-5, with D possibly TRBD1 on 5 matching bases. V was pared by 7 bases and J by 1 base, with 14 bases between. The germline gives CDR1 MGHDK, CDR2 SYGVNS. The CDR3 spans 15 residues. CDR3: CASKGRIDSNQPQHF. DNA for the CDR3: TGTGCCAGCAAGGGACGTATCGACAGCAATCAGCCCCAGCATTTT.

This clone has just a few counts. The V call is TRBV7-9, the J call TRBJ2-7, with 11 bases that match TRBD2. The V gene's germline CDR1 is SEHNR and CDR2 FQNEAQ (reference sequence). The CDR3 extends over 16 amino acids. V shed 5 bases and J 5 bases; nucleotides not matched to a gene: 11. CDR3 amino acids: CASSHLLAGDRNEQYV. The CDR3 nucleotides are TGTGCCAGCAGCCACCTACTAGCGGGAGACCGTAACGAGCAGTACGTC.

The gene calls are TRBV11-2 and TRBJ2-1; D is uncertain. The germline V gene has CDR1 SGHAT and CDR2 FQNNGV. This CDR3 has 15 residues. Trimming took off 2 bases at V and 0 bases at J, with 8 bases between the two ends. CDR3 amino acids: CASSLRRSSYNEQFF. In DNA, the CDR3 is TGTGCCAGCAGCTTAAGGCGGAGCTCCTACAATGAGCAGTTCTTC.

The sample holds a few counts of this clone. The genes are TRBV6-5 and TRBJ1-6; 7 bases agree with TRBD1. The CDR3 has 13 amino acids. The ends lost 6 bases at V and 8 bases at J; junction bases unmatched: 4. CDR1 and CDR2 from the germline V gene are MNHEY and SVGAGI. The CDR3 protein is CASRRGRHSPLHF. In DNA, the CDR3 is TGTGCCAGCAGGAGGGGGCGACATTCACCCCTCCACTTT.

This clone was recorded a few times. The chain combines TRBV9 with TRBJ2-1; 8 positions match TRBD2. The V segment lost 7 bases and the J segment 6 bases; nucleotides outside the gene matches: 12. Germline assignment: CDR1 SGDLS and CDR2 YYNGEE. The CDR3 runs to 15 residues. In nucleotides, the CDR3 is TGTGCCAGCGTCGCGGGACTAGATCCCGGCAATGAGCAGTTCTTC. Its translation is CASVAGLDPGNEQFF. Combining the CDR3 with reference TRBV9 and TRBJ2-1 gives the whole variable domain DSGVTQTPKHLITATGQRVTLRCSPRSGDLSVYWYQQSLDQGLQFLIQYYNGEERAKGNILERFSAQQFPDLHSELNLSSLELGDSALYFCASVAGLDPGNEQFFGPGTRLTVL.

J is TRBJ2-1 and V is TRBV27, with TRBD2 identical over 15 bases. The trim removed 7 bases at V and 9 bases at J, leaving 7 bases unmatched. This CDR3 has 15 amino acids. The germline CDR1 and CDR2 sequences are MNHEY and SMNVEV (reference sequence). CDR3 sequence (DNA): TGTGCCAGCAAGACGGGACTAGCGGGAGGAGGTGAGCAGTTCTTC. This sequence encodes CASKTGLAGGGEQFF.

This clone turned up a few times. The chain couples TRBV9 to TRBJ2-7; tentatively, D is TRBD1 (6 bases). Germline CDR1 SGDLS, CDR2 YYNGEE. The CDR3 consists of 16 residues. V lost 0 bases and J lost 5, with 18 bases in between. The CDR3 DNA is TGTGCCAGCAGCGTAGGGCAGGGGCTACCTAAGGACGAGCAGTACTTC. Its translation: CASSVGQGLPKDEQYF.

This clone turned up a few times. The chain recombines TRBV29-1 with TRBJ1-1, with D possibly being TRBD1 (5 bases). The germline V and J ends were trimmed by 5 bases and 5 bases, with 18 bases remaining between them. The germline V gene encodes CDR1 SQVTM and CDR2 ANQGSEA. The CDR3 covers 14 residues. The CDR3 loop is CSVSPRVRGTEAFF. The DNA for the CDR3 is TGCAGCGTTTCCCCCCGGGTCCGGGGGACTGAAGCTTTCTTT.

This clone was seen a handful of times. The rearrangement links TRBV7-2 to TRBJ1-2; D ambiguous. Per the germline V gene, CDR1 is SGHTA and CDR2 is FQGNSA. V lost 6 bases and J 4 bases, leaving 21 bases between the germline ends. This CDR3 contains 16 residues. The CDR3 spells CASSHLTRKHFYGYTF. Here the CDR3 DNA reads TGTGCCAGCAGTCACTTGACCCGGAAGCATTTCTATGGCTACACCTTC. Drawing the rest from reference TRBV7-2 and TRBJ1-2, the complete variable domain is GAGVSQSPSNKVTEKGKDVELRCDPISGHTALYWYRQSLGQGLEFLIYFQGNSAPDKSGLPSDRFSAERTGGSVSTLTIQRTQQEDSAVYLCASSHLTRKHFYGYTFGSGTRLTVV.

The rearrangement uses TRBV27 and TRBJ2-7; maybe TRBD1 (6 bases). This CDR3 is 14 amino acids long. The germline V gene has CDR1 MNHEY and CDR2 SMNVEV (reference sequence). V was clipped by 7 bases and J by 0 bases, with 13 bases between them. CDR3 loop: CASTILQGSYEQYF. The CDR3, as DNA: TGTGCCAGCACAATACTACAGGGCTCCTACGAGCAGTACTTC.

The rearrangement uses TRBV28 and TRBJ1-2; TRBD1 is a possible D gene (6 bases). The CDR3 covers 15 residues. The ends were cut back, 6 bases at V and 11 bases at J, with 25 bases in the middle. CDR1 and CDR2 from the germline V gene are MDHEN and SYDVKM. Here the CDR3 DNA reads TGTGCCAGCAGCCCATCGACAGGCTTCTTATTAGGGTACACCTTC. Amino acid sequence: CASSPSTGFLLGYTF.

This clone was picked up a small number of times. The rearrangement links TRBV19 to TRBJ1-1, with no clear D. The CDR3 contains 17 residues. Trimming removed 4 bases at V and 0 bases at J, with 18 bases between. Germline loops: CDR1 LNHDA, CDR2 SQIVND (reference sequence). CDR3 region: CASSTGSLKIMNTEAFF. CDR3 nucleotide sequence: TGTGCCAGTAGTACCGGATCACTAAAGATAATGAACACTGAAGCTTTCTTT. The full variable domain, its missing parts supplied by reference TRBV19 and TRBJ1-1, is DGGITQSPKYLFRKEGQNVTLSCEQNLNHDAMYWYRQDPGQGLRLIYYSQIVNDFQKGDIAEGYSVSREKKESFPLTVTSAQKNPTAFYLCASSTGSLKIMNTEAFFGQGTRLTVV.

The chain recombines TRBV7-8 with TRBJ2-7; 7 bases match TRBD2. V shed 0 bases, J shed 4 bases, and the junction held 3 bases outside the gene matches. CDR3 length: 14 amino acids. The V gene's germline CDR1 is SGHVS and CDR2 FQNEAQ. Here the CDR3 reads CASSLAGGPYEQYV. Written as DNA, the CDR3 is TGTGCCAGCAGCTTAGCGGGAGGGCCTTACGAGCAGTACGTC.

This chain uses TRBV10-3 with TRBJ2-3; D gene ambiguous. The CDR3 contains 15 residues. Germline V gene data show CDR1 as ENHRY and CDR2 as SYGVKD. The V gene lost 1 base and the J gene lost 4 bases, with 12 bases spanning the gap. In DNA form, the CDR3 reads TGTGCCATCAGTGAGTTAAAGGAAGCTTCAGATACGCAGTATTTT. The encoded protein is CAISELKEASDTQYF.

A few counts support this clone. This chain's CDR3 is CASSPRTTNEKLFF. In DNA form, the CDR3 reads TGTGCCAGCAGTCCCAGGACAACTAATGAAAAACTGTTTTTT. The chain combines TRBV25-1 with TRBJ1-4; D is uncertain. The CDR3 spans 14 residues. Deletions cut 5 bases from V and 0 bases from J, with 7 bases between. Germline-derived CDR1 and CDR2 are MGHDK and SYGVNS. Full variable domain (outside the CDR3, taken from reference TRBV25-1 and TRBJ1-4): EADIYQTPRYLVIGTGKKITLECSQTMGHDKMYWYQQDPGMELHLIHYSYGVNSTEKGDLSSESTVSRIRTEHFPLTLESARPSHTSQYLCASSPRTTNEKLFFGSGTQLSVL.

The V call is TRBV29-1, the J call TRBJ1-1; perhaps TRBD1 as D (5 bases). Trimming cost V 4 bases and J 5 bases, with 14 bases left between them. CDR1 SQVTM and CDR2 ANQGSEA come from the germline V gene. CDR3 length equals 13 residues. The CDR3 DNA follows: TGCAGCGTTGTGCGGGGCCCTGCAACTGAAGCTTTCTTT. It codes for CSVVRGPATEAFF.

Only a few counts were recorded for this clone. The chain couples TRBV30 to TRBJ2-3, with 9 positions matching TRBD2. Germline V lookup: CDR1 GTSNPN, CDR2 SVGIG (reference sequence). This CDR3 is 16 amino acids long. J gave up 1 base and V 2 bases, and 7 bases lay outside the gene matches. The CDR3 here is CAWSSVLAGRTDTQYF. In nucleotides, the CDR3 is TGTGCCTGGAGTTCAGTACTAGCGGGCCGCACAGATACGCAGTATTTT.

This clone was observed a handful of times. V gene TRBV11-2 combines with J gene TRBJ1-5; the D is unclear. Germline CDR1 SGHAT, CDR2 FQNNGV. This CDR3 contains 16 residues. Trimming shortened V by 1 base and J by 2 bases, and 12 bases separated the two germline ends. The CDR3 nucleotides are TGTGCCAGCAGCTTAGGCTCTGGGCAGGGCAATCAGCCCCAGCATTTT. Amino acids: CASSLGSGQGNQPQHF.

Worth noting for this clone: Germline is not matched at one junction end, which may reflect a read error. The J gene is TRBJ2-3, the V gene TRBV11-3, with D uncertain. The CDR3 loop spans 11 amino acids. Germline V gives CDR1 SGHNT, CDR2 YENEEA. The CDR3 DNA reads as TGTGCCAGCACCTTAAGGGATACGCAGTATTTT. This codes for CASTLRDTQYF.